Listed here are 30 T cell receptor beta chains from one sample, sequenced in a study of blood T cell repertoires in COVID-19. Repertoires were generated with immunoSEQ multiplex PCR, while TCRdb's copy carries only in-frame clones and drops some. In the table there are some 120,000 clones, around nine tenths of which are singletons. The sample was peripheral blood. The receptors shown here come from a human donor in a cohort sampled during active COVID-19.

In DNA, the CDR3 is TGTGCCAGCAGTTTTCGTAGCGGGGGTCTGAATACGCAGTATTTT. Amino acid sequence: CASSFRSGGLNTQYF. V and J are TRBV27 and TRBJ2-3; 9 nucleotides align to TRBD2. CDR1 MNHEY and CDR2 SMNVEV come from the germline V gene (reference sequence). V was pared by 3 bases and J by 7 bases, with 8 bases of the junction left unmatched. This CDR3 region has 15 residues.

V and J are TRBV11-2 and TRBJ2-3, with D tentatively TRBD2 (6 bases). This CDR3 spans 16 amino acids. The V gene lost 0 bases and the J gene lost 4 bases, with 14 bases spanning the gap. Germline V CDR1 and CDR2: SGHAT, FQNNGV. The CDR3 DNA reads TGTGCCAGCAGCTTAGATTTAACTAGCAGTGCAGATACGCAGTATTTT. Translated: CASSLDLTSSADTQYF. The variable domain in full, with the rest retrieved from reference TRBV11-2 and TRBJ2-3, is EAGVAQSPRYKIIEKRQSVAFWCNPISGHATLYWYQQILGQGPKLLIQFQNNGVVDDSQLPKDRFSAERLKGVDSTLKIQPAKLEDSAVYLCASSLDLTSSADTQYFGPGTRLTVL.

CDR3 protein: CASSTGTSPETQYF. CDR3 bases: TGTGCCAGTAGTACCGGGACTAGCCCAGAGACCCAGTACTTC. The chain has TRBV19 and TRBJ2-5; TRBD2 agrees at 9 bases. The CDR3 runs 14 residues. With V trimmed by 4 bases and J by 4 bases, 4 bases remained unmatched. CDR1 and CDR2 from the germline V gene are LNHDA and SQIVND (reference sequence).

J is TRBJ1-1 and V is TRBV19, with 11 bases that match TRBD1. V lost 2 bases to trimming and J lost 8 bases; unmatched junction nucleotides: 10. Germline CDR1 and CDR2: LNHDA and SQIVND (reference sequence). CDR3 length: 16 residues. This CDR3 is CASSIRPGQGGSEAFF. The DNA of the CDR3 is TGTGCCAGTAGTATACGCCCGGGACAGGGGGGATCGGAAGCTTTCTTT.

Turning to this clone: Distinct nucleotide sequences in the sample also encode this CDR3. The CDR3 reads CATSREGRSNTEAFF. The CDR3 DNA reads TGTGCCACCAGCAGAGAAGGGAGGTCGAACACTGAAGCTTTCTTT. The chain couples TRBV15 to TRBJ1-1; D gene unclear. The CDR3 is made up of 15 amino acids. CDR1 and CDR2 from the germline V gene are LNHNV and YYDKDF (reference sequence). V was clipped by 0 bases and J by 1 base, with 9 bases between them.

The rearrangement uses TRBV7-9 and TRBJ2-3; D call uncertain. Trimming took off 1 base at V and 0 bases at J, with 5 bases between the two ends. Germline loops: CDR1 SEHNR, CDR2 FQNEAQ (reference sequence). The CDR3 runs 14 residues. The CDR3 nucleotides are TGTGCCAGCAGCTTAGGGCTTAGCACAGATACGCAGTATTTT. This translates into CASSLGLSTDTQYF.

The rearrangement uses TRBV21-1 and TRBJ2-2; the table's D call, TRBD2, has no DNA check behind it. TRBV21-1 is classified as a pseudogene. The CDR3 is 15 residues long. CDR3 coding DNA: TGTGCCAGCAGCTCGATCTCAAAGAGACACCGGGGAGCTGTTTTT. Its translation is CASSSISKRHRGAVF.

Here the CDR3 DNA reads TGCGCCAGCGCTCTAGCGGCGAGCACAGATACGCAGTATTTT. Translating it yields CASALAASTDTQYF. V and J are TRBV5-1 and TRBJ2-3, with TRBD2 matching 7 bases. CDR3 length: 14 residues. The germline gives CDR1 SGHRS, CDR2 YFSETQ. The J segment lost 0 bases and the V segment lost 7 bases, leaving 5 bases of the junction unmatched.

The CDR3 is CASSSGLAGGMYNEQFF. The CDR3 nucleotides are TGTGCCAGCAGCTCTGGACTAGCGGGGGGGATGTACAATGAGCAGTTCTTC. The rearrangement links TRBV11-2 to TRBJ2-1, with 15 bases lining up with TRBD2. Germline V CDR1 and CDR2: SGHAT, FQNNGV. This CDR3 has 17 amino acids. Trimming removed 4 bases from V and 4 bases from J; junction bases left unmatched: 5. The full variable domain, its missing parts supplied by reference TRBV11-2 and TRBJ2-1, is EAGVAQSPRYKIIEKRQSVAFWCNPISGHATLYWYQQILGQGPKLLIQFQNNGVVDDSQLPKDRFSAERLKGVDSTLKIQPAKLEDSAVYLCASSSGLAGGMYNEQFFGPGTRLTVL.

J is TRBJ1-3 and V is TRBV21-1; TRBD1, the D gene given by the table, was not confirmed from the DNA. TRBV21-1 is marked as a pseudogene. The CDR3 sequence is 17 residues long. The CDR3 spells CAISHTHVQGSGNTIYF. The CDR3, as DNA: TGTGCCATTTCTCATACCCATGTTCAGGGGTCTGGAAACACCATATATTTT.

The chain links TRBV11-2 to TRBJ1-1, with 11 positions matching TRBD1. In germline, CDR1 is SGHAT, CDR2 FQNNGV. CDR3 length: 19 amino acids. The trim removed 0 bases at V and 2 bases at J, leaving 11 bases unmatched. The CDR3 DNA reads TGTGCCAGCAGCTTAGACGCTTGGGACAGGGGGAGGCGTAACACTGAAGCTTTCTTT. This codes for CASSLDAWDRGRRNTEAFF.

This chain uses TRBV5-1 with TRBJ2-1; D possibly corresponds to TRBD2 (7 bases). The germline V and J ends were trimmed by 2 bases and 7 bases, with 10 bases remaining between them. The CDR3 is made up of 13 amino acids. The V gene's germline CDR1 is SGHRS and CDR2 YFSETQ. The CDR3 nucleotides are TGCGCCAGCAGCTTAGGGGGGGTGAATGAGCAGTTCTTC. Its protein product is CASSLGGVNEQFF. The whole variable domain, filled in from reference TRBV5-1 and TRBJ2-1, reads KAGVTQTPRYLIKTRGQQVTLSCSPISGHRSVSWYQQTPGQGLQFLFEYFSETQRNKGNFPGRFSGRQFSNSRSEMNVSTLELGDSALYLCASSLGGVNEQFFGPGTRLTVL.

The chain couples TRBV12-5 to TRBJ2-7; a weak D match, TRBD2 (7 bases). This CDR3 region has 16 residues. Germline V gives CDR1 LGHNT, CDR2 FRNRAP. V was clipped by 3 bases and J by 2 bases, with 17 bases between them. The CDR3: CASGLGGGGSPYEQYF. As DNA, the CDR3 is TGTGCTAGTGGTTTAGGGGGAGGGGGATCCCCCTACGAGCAGTACTTC.

The CDR3 DNA follows: TGTGCCAGCTCACCTATCCATGGACAGACCGAAGCTTTCTTT. Amino acid sequence: CASSPIHGQTEAFF. This rearrangement joins TRBV18 to TRBJ1-1, with D maybe TRBD1 (6 bases). This CDR3 region has 14 residues. Germline V gives CDR1 KGHSH, CDR2 LQKENI. Between the trimmed V and J ends, which lost 3 bases and 8 bases, there was a span of 16 bases.

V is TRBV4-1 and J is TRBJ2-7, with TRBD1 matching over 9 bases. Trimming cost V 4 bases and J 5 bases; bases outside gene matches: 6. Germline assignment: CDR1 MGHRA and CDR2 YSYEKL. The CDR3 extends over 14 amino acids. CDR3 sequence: CASSLEGQGNEQYF. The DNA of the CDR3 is TGCGCCAGCAGCCTAGAGGGACAGGGCAACGAGCAGTACTTC.

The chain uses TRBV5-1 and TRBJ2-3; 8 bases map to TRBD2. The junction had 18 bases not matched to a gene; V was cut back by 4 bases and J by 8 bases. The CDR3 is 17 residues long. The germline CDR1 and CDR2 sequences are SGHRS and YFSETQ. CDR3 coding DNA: TGCGCCAGCAGCCCCCCCGGCGTGGGACTAGGAACCAGTACGCAGTATTTT. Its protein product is CASSPPGVGLGTSTQYF.

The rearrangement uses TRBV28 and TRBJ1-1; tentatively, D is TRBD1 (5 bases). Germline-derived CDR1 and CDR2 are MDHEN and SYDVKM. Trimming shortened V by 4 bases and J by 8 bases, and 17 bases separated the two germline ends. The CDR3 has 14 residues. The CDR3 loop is CASSSPFPGLEAFF. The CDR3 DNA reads TGTGCCAGCAGTTCACCGTTCCCAGGGCTCGAAGCTTTCTTT.

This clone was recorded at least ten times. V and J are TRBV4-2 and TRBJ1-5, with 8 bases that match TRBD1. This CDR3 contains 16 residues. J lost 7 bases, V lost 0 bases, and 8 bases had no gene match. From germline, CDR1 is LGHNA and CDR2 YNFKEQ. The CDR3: CASSQERQGLQQPQHF. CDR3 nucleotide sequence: TGTGCCAGCAGCCAAGAGCGACAGGGGCTTCAGCAGCCCCAGCATTTT.

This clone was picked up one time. The CDR3 DNA reads TGTGCCAGCAGTGTCGGGGGGCGAGTCTCTGAAGCTTTCTTT. Protein: CASSVGGRVSEAFF. The V gene is TRBV25-1, the J gene TRBJ1-1; TRBD1 might be the D (6 bases). Germline loops: CDR1 MGHDK, CDR2 SYGVNS. The V gene lost 4 bases and the J gene lost 6 bases, with 15 bases spanning the gap. The CDR3 sequence is 14 residues long.

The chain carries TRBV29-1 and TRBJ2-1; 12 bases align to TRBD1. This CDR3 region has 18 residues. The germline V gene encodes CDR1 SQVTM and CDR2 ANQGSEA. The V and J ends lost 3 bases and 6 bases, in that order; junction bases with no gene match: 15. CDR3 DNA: TGCAGCGTTGAGGAAACGCCGAAACGGGACAGGGGGCGCAATGAGCAGTTCTTC. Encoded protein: CSVEETPKRDRGRNEQFF.

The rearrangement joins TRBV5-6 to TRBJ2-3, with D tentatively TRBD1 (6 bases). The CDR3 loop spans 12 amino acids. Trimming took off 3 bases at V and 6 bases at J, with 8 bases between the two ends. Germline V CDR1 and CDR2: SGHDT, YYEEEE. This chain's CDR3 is CASSSRGDTQYF. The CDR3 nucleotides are TGTGCCAGCAGCTCTAGGGGGGATACGCAGTATTTT.

This chain's CDR3 is CASSLVWGASYNEQFF. CDR3 nucleotides: TGTGCCAGCAGCTTGGTATGGGGCGCGTCCTACAATGAGCAGTTCTTC. The chain carries TRBV5-4 and TRBJ2-1; tentative D call: TRBD1 (5 bases). V was trimmed by 0 bases and J by 1 base, leaving 11 bases between them. The CDR3 sequence is 16 residues long. Germline V lookup: CDR1 SGHNT, CDR2 YYREEE (reference sequence).

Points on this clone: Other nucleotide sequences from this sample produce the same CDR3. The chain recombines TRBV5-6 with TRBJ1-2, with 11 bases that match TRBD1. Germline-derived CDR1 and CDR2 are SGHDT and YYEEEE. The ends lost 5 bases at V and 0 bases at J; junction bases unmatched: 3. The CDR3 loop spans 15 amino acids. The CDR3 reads CASSPGQGANYGYTF. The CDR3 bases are TGTGCCAGCAGTCCGGGACAGGGGGCTAACTATGGCTACACCTTC.

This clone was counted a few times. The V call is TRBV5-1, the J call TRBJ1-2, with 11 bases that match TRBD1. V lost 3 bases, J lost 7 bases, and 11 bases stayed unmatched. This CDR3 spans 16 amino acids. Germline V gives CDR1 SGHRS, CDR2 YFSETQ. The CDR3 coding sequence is TGCGCCAGCAGCTCGATGACTACCGGGACAGGGGGTGGCTACACCTTC. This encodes CASSSMTTGTGGGYTF.

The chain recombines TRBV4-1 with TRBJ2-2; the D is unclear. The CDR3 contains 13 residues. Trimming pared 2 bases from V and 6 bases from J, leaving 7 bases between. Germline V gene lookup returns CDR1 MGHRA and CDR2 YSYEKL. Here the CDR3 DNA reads TGCGCCAGCAGCCAATTTAGCCCCGGGGAGCTGTTTTTT. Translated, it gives CASSQFSPGELFF.

CDR3 loop: CASSLIQGAKGNEQFF. The CDR3, as DNA: TGTGCCAGCAGCTTGATACAGGGGGCGAAAGGGAATGAGCAGTTCTTC. This chain connects TRBV5-5 to TRBJ2-1; 9 bases align to TRBD1. The CDR3 covers 16 residues. Germline V gene data show CDR1 as SGHKS and CDR2 as YYEKEE (reference sequence). The trim removed 1 base at V and 7 bases at J, leaving 9 bases unmatched.

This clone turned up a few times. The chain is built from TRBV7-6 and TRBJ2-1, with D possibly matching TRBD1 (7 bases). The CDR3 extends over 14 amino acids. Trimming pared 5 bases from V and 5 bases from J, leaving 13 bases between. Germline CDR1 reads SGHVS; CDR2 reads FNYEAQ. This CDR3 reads CASSRGGGNNEQFF. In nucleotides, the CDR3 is TGTGCCAGCAGCCGCGGAGGGGGCAACAATGAGCAGTTCTTC.

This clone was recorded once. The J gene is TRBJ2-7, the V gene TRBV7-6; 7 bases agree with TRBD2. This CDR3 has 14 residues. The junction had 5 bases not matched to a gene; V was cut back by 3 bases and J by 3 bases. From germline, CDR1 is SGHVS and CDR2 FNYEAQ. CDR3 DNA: TGTGCCAGCAGCTTTAGCCCGGGAGGCTACGAGCAGTACTTC. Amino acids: CASSFSPGGYEQYF.

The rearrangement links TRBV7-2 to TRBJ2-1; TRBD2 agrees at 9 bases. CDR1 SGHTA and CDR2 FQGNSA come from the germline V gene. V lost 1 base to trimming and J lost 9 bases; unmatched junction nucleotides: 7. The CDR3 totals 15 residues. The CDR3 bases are TGTGCCAGCAGCTTAGTTGGGACTAGCCGGGGTGAGCAGTTCTTC. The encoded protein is CASSLVGTSRGEQFF. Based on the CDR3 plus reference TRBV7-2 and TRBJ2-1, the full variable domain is GAGVSQSPSNKVTEKGKDVELRCDPISGHTALYWYRQSLGQGLEFLIYFQGNSAPDKSGLPSDRFSAERTGGSVSTLTIQRTQQEDSAVYLCASSLVGTSRGEQFFGPGTRLTVL.

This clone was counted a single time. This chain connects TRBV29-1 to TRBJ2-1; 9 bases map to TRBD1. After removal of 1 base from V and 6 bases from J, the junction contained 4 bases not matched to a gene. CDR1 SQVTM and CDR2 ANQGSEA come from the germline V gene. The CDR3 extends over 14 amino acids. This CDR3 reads CSVEVGTGPNEQFF. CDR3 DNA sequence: TGCAGCGTTGAAGTTGGGACAGGGCCCAATGAGCAGTTCTTC.